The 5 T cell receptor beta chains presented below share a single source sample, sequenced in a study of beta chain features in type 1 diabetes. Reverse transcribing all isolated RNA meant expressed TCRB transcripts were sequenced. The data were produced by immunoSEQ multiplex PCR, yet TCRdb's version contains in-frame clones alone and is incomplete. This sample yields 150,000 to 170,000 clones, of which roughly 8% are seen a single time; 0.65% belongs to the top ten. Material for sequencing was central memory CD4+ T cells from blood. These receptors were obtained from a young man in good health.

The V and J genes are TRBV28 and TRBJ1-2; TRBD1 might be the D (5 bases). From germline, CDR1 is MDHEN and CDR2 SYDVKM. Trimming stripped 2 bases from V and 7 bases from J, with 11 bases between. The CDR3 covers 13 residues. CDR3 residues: CASSLRGRGGYTF. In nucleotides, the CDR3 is TGTGCCAGCAGTTTACGGGGGAGGGGTGGCTACACCTTC.

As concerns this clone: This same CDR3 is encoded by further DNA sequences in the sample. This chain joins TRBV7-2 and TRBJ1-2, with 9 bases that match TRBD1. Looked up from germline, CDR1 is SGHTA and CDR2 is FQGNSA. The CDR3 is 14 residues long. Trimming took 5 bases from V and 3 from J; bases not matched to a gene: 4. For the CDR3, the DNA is TGTGCCAGCAGCACAGGACAGGGGTACTATGGCTACACCTTC. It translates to CASSTGQGYYGYTF.

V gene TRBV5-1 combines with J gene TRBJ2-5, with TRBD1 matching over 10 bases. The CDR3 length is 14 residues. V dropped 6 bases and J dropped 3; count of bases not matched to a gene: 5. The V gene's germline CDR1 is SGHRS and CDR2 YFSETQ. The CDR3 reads CASTQTGGEETQYF. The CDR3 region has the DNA TGCGCCAGCACCCAGACAGGGGGCGAAGAGACCCAGTACTTC.

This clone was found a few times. The CDR3 is CASSRSRTGFYGYTF. The CDR3 nucleotides read TGTGCCAGCAGCCGGAGTAGGACAGGATTCTATGGCTACACCTTC. The rearrangement uses TRBV14 and TRBJ1-2; TRBD1 matches 7 bases. V trimming: 4 bases; J trimming: 4 bases; junction bases outside the gene matches: 9. The CDR3 has 15 amino acids. Germline-derived CDR1 and CDR2 are SGHDN and FVKESK.

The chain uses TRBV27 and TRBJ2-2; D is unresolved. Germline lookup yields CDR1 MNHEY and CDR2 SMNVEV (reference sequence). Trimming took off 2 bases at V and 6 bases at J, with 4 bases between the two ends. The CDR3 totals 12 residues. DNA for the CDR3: TGTGCCAGCAGTTTAAGAGCCGGGGAGCTGTTTTTT. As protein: CASSLRAGELFF.